This entry lists 25 T cell receptor beta chains sequenced from one sample in a study of spatial heterogeneity in lung cancer. TCRdb ran MiXCR on the 5' RACE reads and lists one entry per CDR3 protein. This sample carries about 4,100 distinct CDR3 sequences, roughly 25% of them seen once, and the ten largest clones take 25%. Stated time point: sample taken at primary tumor resection. Unsorted whole RNA samples from tumor, nontumor lung or frozen PBMC were sequenced. The sequenced sample was PBMCs, obtained at surgery. The receptors come from a female donor with early-stage non-small cell lung cancer.

This clonotype came up a few times. Within a library made for alpha chains, this beta chain is off target, and its count is uninformative. The V gene is TRBV7-6, the J gene TRBJ2-7; 14 nucleotides align to TRBD2. There are 17 residues in the CDR3. V gave up 5 bases and J gave up 2 bases; unmatched junction bases: 8. Germline loops: CDR1 SGHVS, CDR2 FNYEAQ. The CDR3 sequence: CASSPGTSGRATYEQYF. CDR3 coding DNA: TGTGCCAGCAGCCCTGGGACTAGCGGGAGAGCCACCTACGAGCAGTACTTC.

Note on this clonotype: This beta chain lies outside the target of a library built for alpha chains; its clone size means little. The chain employs TRBV7-9 and TRBJ2-3; the match to TRBD2 covers 8 bases. The germline V gene encodes CDR1 SEHNR and CDR2 FQNEAQ (reference sequence). V trimming: 4 bases; J trimming: 3 bases; junction bases outside the gene matches: 6. This CDR3 is built from 15 residues. CDR3 sequence: CASSSREANTDTQYF. Here the CDR3 DNA reads TGTGCCAGCAGCTCGCGGGAGGCGAATACAGATACGCAGTATTTT.

In this sample, this clonotype is large. Since the library was made to target alpha chains, this beta chain is a stray read and its abundance is not meaningful. The chain couples TRBV6-4 to TRBJ2-3, with 7 bases matching TRBD1. The CDR3 runs 14 residues. CDR1 is MRHNA, CDR2 SNTAGT, per germline. J was trimmed by 3 bases and V by 0 bases; bases with no gene match: 0. The CDR3: CASSDSTGTDTQYF. The CDR3 bases are TGTGCCAGCAGTGACTCGACAGGGACAGATACGCAGTATTTT.

In its sample, this clonotype ranks as medium-sized. This beta chain is an unintended read in a library built for alpha chains; its size means little. V usage is TRBV24-1 and J usage is TRBJ2-3; D might be TRBD2 (6 bases). In germline, CDR1 is KGHDR, CDR2 SFDVKD. V was trimmed by 3 bases and J by 7 bases, leaving 19 bases between them. CDR3 length: 16 amino acids. CDR3 residues: CATSDLSSGGVNTQYF. The CDR3 DNA is TGTGCCACCAGTGATCTGAGTAGCGGAGGAGTCAATACGCAGTATTTT.

By sample share, this clonotype is medium-sized. This beta chain came through as a stray read in a library set up for alpha chains, and its size says little. The rearrangement links TRBV7-9 to TRBJ2-1; 7 bases agree with TRBD1. V shed 5 bases, J shed 7 bases, and the junction held 17 bases outside the gene matches. Germline V lookup: CDR1 SEHNR, CDR2 FQNEAQ (reference sequence). The CDR3 loop spans 17 amino acids. CDR3 in DNA: TGTGCCAGCAGCCCGCCCGCCGACAGGGTTTTTAAAAATGAGCAGTTCTTC. It encodes CASSPPADRVFKNEQFF.

Of note for this clonotype: As an off-target read in a library built for alpha chains, this beta chain has a frequency of little significance. The rearrangement links TRBV20-1 to TRBJ1-1, with a tentative D call TRBD1 (6 bases). Trimming took off 0 bases at V and 7 bases at J, with 15 bases between the two ends. CDR3 length: 14 residues. Germline CDR1 DFQATT, CDR2 SNEGSKA (reference sequence). The CDR3 coding sequence is TGCAGTGCTAGAGAGGCAGGGGCGCGTATTGAAGCTTTCTTT. Translation: CSAREAGARIEAFF.

Details on this clonotype: Mismatch with germline at one junction end may stem from a read error. A library prepared for alpha chains yielded this beta chain as an off-target read; its size is of little meaning. The rearrangement links TRBV5-1 to TRBJ2-7; 7 nucleotides align to TRBD2. This CDR3 has 15 residues. Germline CDR1 SGHRS, CDR2 YFSETQ. In nucleotides, the CDR3 is TGCACCAGCAGCTTCGTCGCGGGAGTGCGGGGCGAGCAGTACTTC. Translated, it gives CTSSFVAGVRGEQYF.

By sample fraction, this clonotype is medium-sized. This beta chain is a stray sequence in a library constructed for alpha chains; its clone size is not meaningful. The chain uses TRBV7-9 and TRBJ2-2, with unresolved D. The CDR3 runs 16 residues. The V end was cut by 5 bases, the J end by 2 bases, with 15 bases between. CDR1 is SEHNR and CDR2 is FQNEAQ in the germline V gene (reference sequence). CDR3 amino acids: CASSPLGRRNTGELFF. DNA of the CDR3: TGTGCCAGCAGCCCACTCGGGCGGCGAAACACCGGGGAGCTGTTTTTT.

This clonotype was detected only a few times. Little can be read into the size of this beta chain, an off-target read in a library designed for alpha chains. The rearrangement uses TRBV20-1 and TRBJ2-3; D perhaps matches TRBD2 (6 bases). In germline, CDR1 is DFQATT, CDR2 SNEGSKA (reference sequence). The CDR3 has 15 residues. Deletions cut 2 bases from V and 0 bases from J, with 12 bases between. DNA of the CDR3: TGCAGTGCTAGACAAAGCGGGTTCAGCACAGATACGCAGTATTTT. Translated, it gives CSARQSGFSTDTQYF.

Concerning this clonotype itself: With the library built for alpha chains, this beta chain is off target and its frequency is not meaningful. This chain links TRBV27 with TRBJ1-5; TRBD1 matches 7 bases. Germline V gives CDR1 MNHEY, CDR2 SMNVEV (reference sequence). There are 17 residues in the CDR3. Germline trimming cut 4 bases from V and 0 bases from J; bases unmatched to any gene: 9. The CDR3 DNA is TGTGCCAGCAGTTCCAGGGACAGCGTCTATAGCAATCAGCCCCAGCATTTT. Amino acids: CASSSRDSVYSNQPQHF.

This clonotype is labeled as medium-sized. Little can be read into the size of this beta chain, an off-target read in a library designed for alpha chains. CDR3 sequence reads: CASSLWDPDTQYF. The DNA for the CDR3 is TGTGCCAGCAGCCTCTGGGACCCAGATACGCAGTATTTT. V is TRBV7-9 and J is TRBJ2-3; the D call may be TRBD1 or TRBD2 (5 bases each). CDR1 is SEHNR, CDR2 FQNEAQ, per germline (reference sequence). V lost 5 bases to trimming and J lost 4 bases, with 10 bases between them. This CDR3 region has 13 residues.

By share, this clonotype counts as medium-sized. A library prepared for alpha chains yielded this beta chain as an off-target read; its size is of little meaning. V usage is TRBV2 and J usage is TRBJ2-5; tentatively, D is TRBD1 (6 bases). Germline V gene lookup returns CDR1 SNHLY and CDR2 FYNNEI. The V end was cut by 3 bases, the J end by 5 bases, with 13 bases between. This CDR3 is 14 amino acids long. The CDR3 sequence is CASSDPDRRETQYF. CDR3 DNA: TGTGCCAGCAGTGACCCAGACAGGAGGGAGACCCAGTACTTC.

This clonotype showed up just once. Because the library targeted alpha chains, this beta chain is an off-target read whose size means little. This sequence joins TRBV6-6 and TRBJ1-6; a weak D match, TRBD1 (5 bases). The CDR3 totals 14 residues. Trimming removed 4 bases from V and 2 bases from J, with 6 bases in between. Germline values: CDR1 MNHNY, CDR2 SVGAGI (reference sequence). This chain's CDR3 is CASSWDPYNSPLHF. Written as DNA, the CDR3 is TGTGCCAGCAGTTGGGACCCCTATAATTCACCCCTCCACTTT.

Turning to this clonotype: A library prepared for alpha chains yielded this beta chain as an off-target read; its size is of little meaning. J is TRBJ2-5 and V is TRBV28, with TRBD2 matching over 12 bases. The CDR3 has 16 amino acids. The V gene end was trimmed by 3 bases and the J gene end by 6 bases; junction bases not matched to a gene: 8. Germline CDR1 and CDR2: MDHEN and SYDVKM. The DNA for the CDR3 is TGTGCCAGCAGTTTCCGGAGCCTAGCGGGAGGGAAGACCCAGTACTTC. The encoded protein is CASSFRSLAGGKTQYF.

Regarding this clonotype: The library was prepared for alpha chains; this beta chain is a stray read, so its frequency means little. CDR3 region: CASSQVLSGSPPDEQYF. CDR3 nucleotide sequence: TGCGCCAGCAGCCAAGTTCTGAGCGGGAGCCCACCTGACGAGCAGTACTTC. V is TRBV4-3 and J is TRBJ2-7, with 8 bases matching TRBD2. V lost 1 base, J lost 5 bases, and 13 bases stayed unmatched. Germline V gene lookup returns CDR1 LGHNA and CDR2 YSLEER. The CDR3 contains 17 residues.

The table lists this clonotype with a few counts. For a library built for alpha chains, this beta chain is a stray read; little rests on its size. V is TRBV6-5 and J is TRBJ2-1, with 10 positions matching TRBD2. V was pared by 0 bases and J by 1 base, with 9 bases of the junction left unmatched. The germline V gene has CDR1 MNHEY and CDR2 SVGAGI. This CDR3 comprises 19 residues. The chain's CDR3 is CASSYSTSGRAGSYNEQFF. The CDR3 nucleotides read TGTGCCAGCAGTTACTCGACCAGCGGGAGGGCCGGGTCCTACAATGAGCAGTTCTTC.

By frequency in the sample, this clonotype is medium-sized. A library made for alpha chains picked up this beta chain off target, so its size means little. The V and J genes are TRBV20-1 and TRBJ2-1, with 10 bases matching TRBD2. The CDR3 has 17 residues. Per germline, CDR1 DFQATT and CDR2 SNEGSKA (reference sequence). With 5 bases clipped from V and 5 bases from J, the junction kept 15 bases outside the gene matches. The CDR3 region is CSALSSGRIFTNNEQFF. CDR3 in DNA: TGCAGTGCTCTCTCTAGCGGGAGAATATTTACAAACAATGAGCAGTTCTTC.

With regard to this clonotype: The size of this beta chain means little, since it is a stray read in a library made for alpha chains. V usage is TRBV12-3 or TRBV12-4 and J usage is TRBJ2-7, with TRBD1 identical over 7 bases. The trim removed 5 bases at V and 3 bases at J, leaving 7 bases unmatched. The CDR3 runs 14 residues. The DNA for the CDR3 is TGTGCCAGCAGTCCTTGGGACAGAAACTACGAGCAGTACTTC. Its translation: CASSPWDRNYEQYF.

Notes on this clonotype: With the library built for alpha chains, this beta chain is off target and its frequency is not meaningful. The rearrangement links TRBV18 to TRBJ2-5; TRBD2 might be the D (5 bases). Trimming shortened V by 2 bases and J by 5 bases, and 18 bases separated the two germline ends. CDR1 is KGHSH and CDR2 is LQKENI in the germline V gene. The CDR3 totals 16 residues. This chain's CDR3 is CASSPRKNSEGETQYF. As DNA, the CDR3 is TGTGCCAGCTCACCAAGAAAGAATTCCGAGGGCGAGACCCAGTACTTC.

In this sample, this clonotype is medium-sized (0.01 to 0.1%). This beta chain is an unintended read in a library built for alpha chains; its size means little. This chain uses TRBV5-5 with TRBJ2-5; D call uncertain. This CDR3 spans 16 amino acids. Trimming took off 0 bases at V and 2 bases at J, with 14 bases between the two ends. CDR1 and CDR2 (germline): SGHKS, YYEKEE (reference sequence). CDR3 sequence: CASSLGSFIGQETQYF. CDR3 in DNA: TGTGCCAGCAGCTTGGGATCATTTATCGGTCAAGAGACCCAGTACTTC.

Regarding this clonotype: The library was built for alpha chains, so this beta chain is an off-target read and its size means little. The gene calls are TRBV7-9 and TRBJ2-5; TRBD2 matches at 8 bases. Looked up from germline, CDR1 is SEHNR and CDR2 is FQNEAQ (reference sequence). The V segment lost 3 bases and the J segment 0 bases; nucleotides outside the gene matches: 6. This CDR3 comprises 16 residues. The CDR3, as DNA: TGTGCCAGCAGCTTCTCTCTAGCGGGTCACCAAGAGACCCAGTACTTC. Protein: CASSFSLAGHQETQYF.

This clonotype showed up just a few times. This beta chain slipped into a library made for alpha chains as a stray read, so its size is not meaningful. The CDR3 spells CASSLSYNSPLHF. The CDR3 DNA reads TGTGCCAGCAGCTTATCCTATAATTCACCCCTCCACTTT. This rearrangement joins TRBV7-2 to TRBJ1-6; the D is unclear. The CDR3 runs 13 residues. Germline V gives CDR1 SGHTA, CDR2 FQGNSA. V was trimmed by 2 bases and J by 1 base, leaving 0 bases between them.

Remarks on this clonotype: The size of this beta chain means little, since it is a stray read in a library made for alpha chains. The chain uses TRBV27 and TRBJ2-7, with 9 nucleotides matching TRBD1. V lost 7 bases, J lost 3 bases, and 7 bases stayed unmatched. In germline, CDR1 is MNHEY, CDR2 SMNVEV (reference sequence). This CDR3 contains 14 residues. CDR3 bases: TGTGCCAGCACCTCCCGGGACAGGGTCTACGAGCAGTACTTC. Residues: CASTSRDRVYEQYF.

As for this clonotype: Since the library was made to target alpha chains, this beta chain is a stray read and its abundance is not meaningful. The chain is built from TRBV7-2 and TRBJ2-1, with D perhaps matching TRBD2 (5 bases). The CDR3 spans 12 residues. Germline loops: CDR1 SGHTA, CDR2 FQGNSA. The V gene lost 4 bases and the J gene lost 9 bases, with 10 bases spanning the gap. The CDR3 DNA reads TGTGCCAGCAGCTACAGCGGACGTGAGCAGTTCTTC. It is translated as CASSYSGREQFF.

In regard to this clonotype: Because this beta chain is a stray read in a library intended to capture alpha chains, its abundance should not be given much weight. V gene TRBV21-1 combines with J gene TRBJ2-7; the table's D call TRBD1 went unverified against the DNA. TRBV21-1 counts as a pseudogene. CDR3 length equals 15 residues. CDR3 sequence: CASSKRRDRGCEQYF. The CDR3 coding sequence is TGTGCCAGCAGCAAACGTAGGGACAGGGGATGCGAGCAGTACTTC.